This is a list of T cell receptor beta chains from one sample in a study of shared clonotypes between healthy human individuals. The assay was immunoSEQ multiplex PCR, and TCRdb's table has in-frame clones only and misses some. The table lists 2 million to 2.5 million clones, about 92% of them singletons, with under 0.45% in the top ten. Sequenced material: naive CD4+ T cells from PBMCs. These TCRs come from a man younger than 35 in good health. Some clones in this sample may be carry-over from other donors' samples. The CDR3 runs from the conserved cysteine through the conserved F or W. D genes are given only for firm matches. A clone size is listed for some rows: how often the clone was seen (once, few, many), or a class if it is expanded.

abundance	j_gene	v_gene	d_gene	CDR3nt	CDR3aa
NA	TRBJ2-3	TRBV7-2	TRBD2	TGTGCCAGCAGCTTAGTTCGCGGGAGTCTGACAGATACGCAGTATTTT	CASSLVRGSLTDTQYF
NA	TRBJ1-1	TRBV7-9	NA	TGTGCCAGCGAAGGGGGAACTGAAGCTTTCTTT	CASEGGTEAFF
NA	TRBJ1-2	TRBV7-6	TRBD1	TGTGCCAGCAGCACGGGACAGGGGTATGGCTACACCTTC	CASSTGQGYGYTF
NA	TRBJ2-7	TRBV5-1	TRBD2	TGCGCCAGCAGCACCCTAGCGGGAGTTATCCACGAGCAGTACTTC	CASSTLAGVIHEQYF
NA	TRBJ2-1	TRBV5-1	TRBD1	TGCGCCAGCGCACAGGGGGTCCAATACAATGAGCAGTTCTTC	CASAQGVQYNEQFF
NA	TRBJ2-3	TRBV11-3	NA	TGTGCCAGCAGCTCCTACCCCCGGGGGACCGGGGATACGCAGTATTTT	CASSSYPRGTGDTQYF
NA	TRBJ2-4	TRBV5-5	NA	TGTGCCAGCAGCTTGGTTCTAGGAATTCAGTACTTC	CASSLVLGIQYF
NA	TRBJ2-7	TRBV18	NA	TGTGCAAGGGACGCACGATCCTCCTACGAGCAGTACTTC	CARDARSSYEQYF
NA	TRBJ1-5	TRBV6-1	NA	TGTGCCAGCAGCCCCCAATCGGGTCATAATCAGCCCCAGCATTTT	CASSPQSGHNQPQHF
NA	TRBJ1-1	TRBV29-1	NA	TGCAGCGTTGACGGCAGCATGAACACTGAAGCTTTCTTT	CSVDGSMNTEAFF
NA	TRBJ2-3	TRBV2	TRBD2	TGTGCCAGCACGTCCGCGGGAGCGACAGATACGCAGTATTTT	CASTSAGATDTQYF
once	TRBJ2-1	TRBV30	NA	TGTGCCTGGAGTGGCAACTTTGAGCAGTTCTTC	CAWSGNFEQFF
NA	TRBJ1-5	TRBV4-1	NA	TGCGCCAGCAGCCAAAGGACAGAAAGACAGCCCCAGCATTTT	CASSQRTERQPQHF
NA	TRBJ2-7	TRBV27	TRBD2	TGTGCCAGCAGTACTAGCGGCCGCTACGAGCAGTACTTC	CASSTSGRYEQYF
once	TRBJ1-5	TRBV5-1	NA	TGCGCCAGCAGCAAGACAGTTAATCAGCCCCAGCATTTT	CASSKTVNQPQHF
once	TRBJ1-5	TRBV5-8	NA	TGTGCCAGCACCCGGACCAGCAATCAGCCCCAGCATTTT	CASTRTSNQPQHF
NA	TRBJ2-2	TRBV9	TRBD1	TGTGCCAGCAGCGTAGAGGACAGGGGGGTGTCCGGGGAGCTGTTTTTT	CASSVEDRGVSGELFF
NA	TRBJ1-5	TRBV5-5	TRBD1	TGTGCCAGCAGCTTGGAGGCCAGGGGGTCGGGTCAGCCCCAGCATTTT	CASSLEARGSGQPQHF
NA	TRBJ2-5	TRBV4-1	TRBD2	TGCGCCAGCAGGGGGACTCGGGGGGAACAGACCCAGTACTTC	CASRGTRGEQTQYF
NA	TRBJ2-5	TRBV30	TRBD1	TGTGCCTGGAGTGCTGGGACAGGGGGCAATGGGGAGACCCAGTACTTC	CAWSAGTGGNGETQYF
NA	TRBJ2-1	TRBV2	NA	TGTGCCAGCACCCTGACCGGGACGCCTAGCTCCTACAATGAGCAGTTCTTC	CASTLTGTPSSYNEQFF
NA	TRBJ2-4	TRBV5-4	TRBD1	TGTGCCAGCAGCCAGGCCACGGGACAGGGCGGCATTCAGTACTTC	CASSQATGQGGIQYF
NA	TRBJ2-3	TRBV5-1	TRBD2	TGCGCCAGCAGCTTGGGACTAGCGGGAGCCGATACGCAGTATTTT	CASSLGLAGADTQYF
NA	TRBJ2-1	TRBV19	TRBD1	TGTGCCAGTGAGGAGACAGGGGGTGTCTATGAGCAGTTCTTC	CASEETGGVYEQFF
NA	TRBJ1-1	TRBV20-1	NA	TGCAGTGCGCCGAGGGGGACTCAAGCTTTCTTT	CSAPRGTQAFF
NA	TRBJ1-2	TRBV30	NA	TGTGCCTGGACACCCTGGACGGAGAACTATGGCTACACCTTC	CAWTPWTENYGYTF
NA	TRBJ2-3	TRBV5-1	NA	TGCGCCAGCAGCGGCTCATCTACAGATACGCAGTATTTT	CASSGSSTDTQYF
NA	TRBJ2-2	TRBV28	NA	TGTGCCAGCAGTTTATATCCGGGTGTTAGCACCGGGGAGCTGTTTTTT	CASSLYPGVSTGELFF
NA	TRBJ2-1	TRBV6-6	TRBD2	TGTGCCAGCAGACCGCCTAGCGGGGGATCTTACAATGAGCAGTTCTTC	CASRPPSGGSYNEQFF
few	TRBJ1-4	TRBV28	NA	TGTGCCAGCAGTTCGCTGGGGAATGGGAATGAAAAACTGTTTTTT	CASSSLGNGNEKLFF
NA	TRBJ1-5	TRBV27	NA	TGTGCCAGCAGTTCAGGACGGTTTGGACAGCCCCAGCATTTT	CASSSGRFGQPQHF
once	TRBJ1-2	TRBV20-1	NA	TGCAGTGCTAGTGCGGGAGGCTACACCTTC	CSASAGGYTF
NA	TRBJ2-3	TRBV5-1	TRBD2	TGCGCCAGCAGCCTGTCCATAGCGGGAGGTTCAGATACGCAGTATTTT	CASSLSIAGGSDTQYF
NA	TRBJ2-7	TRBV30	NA	TGTGCCTTATCTGAGACGGCCCACTACGAGCAGTACTTC	CALSETAHYEQYF
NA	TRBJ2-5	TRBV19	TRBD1	TGTGCCAGTAGCACCACCCGTGGACAGGGCGAACAGACCCAGTACTTC	CASSTTRGQGEQTQYF